The 12 T cell receptor beta chains presented below share a single source sample, sequenced in a study of cytomegalovirus exposure and HLA in healthy donors. The primer mix had 60 Vbeta and 13 Jbeta primers. Repertoires were generated with immunoSEQ multiplex PCR, while TCRdb's copy carries only in-frame clones and drops some. In the table there are about 160,000 clones, 78% of which are singletons. The sequenced sample was PBMCs. The origin of the receptors is a middle-aged woman in good health and CMV-seronegative.

The CDR3 DNA reads as TGTGCCAGCAGCTTATTGCCTAGCGGGGGACACGAGCAGTACTTC. Its translation: CASSLLPSGGHEQYF. The rearrangement joins TRBV7-2 to TRBJ2-7; 10 nucleotides line up with TRBD2. With V trimmed by 2 bases and J by 5 bases, 6 bases remained unmatched. This CDR3 spans 15 amino acids. Germline V gene sequence: CDR1 SGHTA, CDR2 FQGNSA.

This clone was picked up one time. This rearrangement joins TRBV5-1 to TRBJ2-7; 10 bases fit TRBD2. The junction had 4 bases not matched to a gene; V was cut back by 7 bases and J by 3 bases. The CDR3 runs to 13 residues. Germline assignment: CDR1 SGHRS and CDR2 YFSETQ. DNA for the CDR3: TGCGCCAGCGCGTCTAGCGGGAGCTACGAGCAGTACTTC. Translated: CASASSGSYEQYF.

The chain combines TRBV27 with TRBJ2-1, with D possibly matching TRBD1 (7 bases). Germline V gene data show CDR1 as MNHEY and CDR2 as SMNVEV (reference sequence). Trimming pared 5 bases from V and 4 bases from J, leaving 18 bases between. The CDR3 loop spans 16 amino acids. CDR3 protein: CASSPLPGDRYNEQFF. CDR3 DNA: TGTGCCAGCAGTCCCCTCCCGGGGGACAGATACAATGAGCAGTTCTTC.

This clone has more than one count but fewer than ten. The chain carries TRBV28 and TRBJ1-2; 7 nucleotides match TRBD1. V was clipped by 7 bases and J by 5 bases; unmatched bases: 10. The germline CDR1 and CDR2 sequences are MDHEN and SYDVKM. The CDR3 runs 14 residues. The CDR3 region has the DNA TGTGCCAGCACCCCCGGGACAGACTATTATGGCTACACCTTC. Protein: CASTPGTDYYGYTF.

The chain links TRBV29-1 to TRBJ1-1; TRBD1 is a possible D gene (5 bases). The V gene lost 6 bases and the J gene lost 1 base, with 15 bases spanning the gap. The CDR3 has 14 residues. Per germline, CDR1 SQVTM and CDR2 ANQGSEA. The CDR3 region has the DNA TGCAGCGTAATGTGGGGGGGAGGGAACACTGAAGCTTTCTTT. Translating it yields CSVMWGGGNTEAFF.

This clone was seen only a few times. This sample includes further DNA sequences coding for the same CDR3. The chain combines TRBV28 with TRBJ1-4; 7 bases fit TRBD1. In germline, CDR1 is MDHEN, CDR2 SYDVKM. This CDR3 is 13 amino acids long. V lost 5 bases and J lost 8; bases outside the gene matches: 5. DNA for the CDR3: TGTGCCAGCAGTGCCGACAGGGTCGAAAAACTGTTTTTT. Its translation is CASSADRVEKLFF.

This chain links TRBV5-1 with TRBJ2-2; D gene ambiguous. Germline assignment: CDR1 SGHRS and CDR2 YFSETQ. The CDR3 has 15 amino acids. Trimming shortened V by 0 bases and J by 3 bases, and 9 bases separated the two germline ends. CDR3 region: CASSLARSYTGELFF. CDR3 DNA: TGCGCCAGCAGCTTGGCCAGATCCTACACCGGGGAGCTGTTTTTT.

The gene calls are TRBV5-1 and TRBJ1-6; 12 bases line up with TRBD1. V lost 4 bases and J lost 9; bases outside the gene matches: 2. Germline lookup yields CDR1 SGHRS and CDR2 YFSETQ. The CDR3 consists of 14 residues. For the CDR3, the DNA is TGCGCCAGCAGCCCGGGACAGGGGGCTTCACCCCTCCACTTT. Protein product: CASSPGQGASPLHF.

The chain recombines TRBV9 with TRBJ2-3; D call uncertain. With 3 bases removed from V and 2 bases from J, the gap between germline ends came to 10 bases. The CDR3 spans 14 residues. The V gene's germline CDR1 is SGDLS and CDR2 YYNGEE. For the CDR3, the DNA is TGTGCCAGCAGCGGCGGCTCGGACACAGATACGCAGTATTTT. It encodes CASSGGSDTDTQYF.

The V and J genes are TRBV5-1 and TRBJ2-3, with D uncertain. The CDR3 has 14 residues. Germline CDR1 SGHRS, CDR2 YFSETQ. V was cut by 0 bases and J by 4 bases, with 9 bases left in between. The CDR3 loop is CASSLVVEADTQYF. In DNA form, the CDR3 reads TGCGCCAGCAGCTTGGTGGTAGAGGCAGATACGCAGTATTTT.

The chain carries TRBV10-3 and TRBJ2-7, with TRBD1 matching over 10 bases. The germline V gene encodes CDR1 ENHRY and CDR2 SYGVKD. The CDR3 consists of 15 residues. Losses at the gene ends were 6 bases for V and 1 base for J; bases not matched to a gene: 6. As DNA, the CDR3 is TGTGCCATCAGCGCCGGGACAGGGGAATCCTACGAGCAGTACTTC. It specifies CAISAGTGESYEQYF.

The V call is TRBV4-1, the J call TRBJ2-4; 8 bases fit TRBD1. CDR1 is MGHRA and CDR2 is YSYEKL in the germline V gene. V shed 2 bases, J shed 6 bases, and the junction held 21 bases outside the gene matches. The CDR3 loop spans 20 amino acids. The CDR3 is CASSQSGTGINSFQRNIQYF. The CDR3 coding sequence is TGCGCCAGCAGCCAATCCGGGACAGGTATTAATTCTTTCCAAAGAAACATTCAGTACTTC.